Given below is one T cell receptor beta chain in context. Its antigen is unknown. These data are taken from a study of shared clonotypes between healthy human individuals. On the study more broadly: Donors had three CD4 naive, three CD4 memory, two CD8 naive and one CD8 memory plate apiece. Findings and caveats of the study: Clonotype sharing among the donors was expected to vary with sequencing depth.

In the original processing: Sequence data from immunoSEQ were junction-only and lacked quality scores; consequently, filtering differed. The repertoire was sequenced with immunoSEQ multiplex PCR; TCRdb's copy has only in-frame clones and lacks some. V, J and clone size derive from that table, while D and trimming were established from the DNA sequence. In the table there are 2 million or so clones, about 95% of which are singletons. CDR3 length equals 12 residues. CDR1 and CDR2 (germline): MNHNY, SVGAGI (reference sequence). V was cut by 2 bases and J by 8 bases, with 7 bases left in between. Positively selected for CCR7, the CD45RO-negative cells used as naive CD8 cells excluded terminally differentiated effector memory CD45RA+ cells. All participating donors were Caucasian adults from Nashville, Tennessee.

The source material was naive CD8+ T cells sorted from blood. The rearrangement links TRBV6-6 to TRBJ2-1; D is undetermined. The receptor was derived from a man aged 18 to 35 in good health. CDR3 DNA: TGTGCCAGCAGTTACGCCCCCCATGAGCAGTTCTTC. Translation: CASSYAPHEQFF.